This T cell receptor beta chain was recovered during a study of cytomegalovirus exposure and HLA in healthy donors. Findings of the study overall: V- and J-gene trimming of TCR beta was linked (in a later analysis) to a missense DCLRE1C variant. V segments that were indistinguishable, TRBV6-2 and TRBV6-3 among them, were omitted from analysis. Accurate prediction of HLA-A and HLA-B alleles (for most subjects) was reportedly achieved from TCR beta sequences.

It was with 60 Vbeta and 13 Jbeta primers that the PCR ran. TCRdb's copy holds only in-frame clones and misses some; the assay was immunoSEQ multiplex PCR. In the table there are 90,000 to 140,000 clones, just under 80% of which are singletons. Although they were nominally healthy when sampled, donors likely had unrecorded immune exposures. V was clipped by 3 bases and J by 6 bases; unmatched bases: 8. Germline lookup yields CDR1 PRHDT and CDR2 FYEKMQ (reference sequence). The CDR3 is 14 residues long. Note on this clone: The antigen is unknown.

The chain couples TRBV13 to TRBJ2-7, with 7 bases fitting TRBD2. The sequenced material came from PBMCs. This sequence was found in a man aged 25-45 years in good health and CMV-seronegative. CDR3 DNA: TGTGCCAGCAGCTTTAGGTCTAGCGGCAGCGAGCAGTACTTC. Residues: CASSFRSSGSEQYF.